One and the same sample provided the 30 T cell receptor beta chains below, sequenced in a study of vaccination effects on CD4 cells after COVID-19. Method: immunoSEQ multiplex PCR; TCRdb's copy keeps in-frame clones and lacks some. The table has 45,000 or so clones, 74% seen once. These receptors lack a known antigen. Subsequent to a culture period of more than 9 days, CD4+ T cells were isolated. The sample in question was CD4+ T cells from PBMCs cultured without peptide, obtained before COVID-19 vaccination. These receptors all come from a human donor who had a prior SARS-CoV-2 infection.

V is TRBV5-8 and J is TRBJ1-5; D is ambiguous. This CDR3 comprises 11 residues. V shed 1 base and J shed 11 bases, with 7 bases lying between them. Looked up from germline, CDR1 is SGHTS and CDR2 is YDEGEE. The CDR3: CASSLPPAQHF. The CDR3 DNA sequence: TGTGCCAGCAGCTTGCCCCCTGCCCAGCATTTT.

This rearrangement joins TRBV18 to TRBJ1-6; tentative D call: TRBD1 (6 bases). The CDR3 is made up of 16 amino acids. Trimming removed 0 bases from V and 8 bases from J, with 14 bases in between. Germline V gene lookup returns CDR1 KGHSH and CDR2 LQKENI. The CDR3 bases are TGTGCCAGCTCACCACCGGGGGGCAACGAGGATTCACCCCTCCACTTT. It is translated as CASSPPGGNEDSPLHF.

This chain links TRBV7-3 with TRBJ2-3; D is unresolved. The germline CDR1 and CDR2 sequences are SGHTA and FQGTGA. CDR3 size: 17 residues. Trimming removed 5 bases from V and 3 bases from J, with 21 bases in between. CDR3 coding DNA: TGTGCCAGCAGCCATCCGGCGTTAAGATATAATACAGATACGCAGTATTTT. It codes for CASSHPALRYNTDTQYF.

This clone was seen a handful of times. The chain couples TRBV7-9 to TRBJ2-6; D gene unclear. The germline gives CDR1 SEHNR, CDR2 FQNEAQ (reference sequence). CDR3 length: 15 residues. Trimming pared 2 bases from V and 1 base from J, leaving 6 bases between. The chain's CDR3 is CASSLLGSGANVLTF. CDR3 nucleotides: TGTGCCAGCAGCTTATTGGGATCTGGGGCCAACGTCCTGACTTTC. The full variable domain, its missing parts supplied by reference TRBV7-9 and TRBJ2-6, is DTGVSQNPRHKITKRGQNVTFRCDPISEHNRLYWYRQTLGQGPEFLTYFQNEAQLEKSRLLSDRFSAERPKGSFSTLEIQRTEQGDSAMYLCASSLLGSGANVLTFGAGSRLTVL.

CDR3 coding DNA: TGTGCCAGCAGCCTAGCGGGAGGGCCGACAGATACGCAGTATTTT. The encoded protein is CASSLAGGPTDTQYF. The J gene is TRBJ2-3, the V gene TRBV11-3; 12 positions agree with TRBD2. V dropped 5 bases and J dropped 3; count of bases not matched to a gene: 3. The CDR3 loop spans 15 amino acids. Germline V gene sequence: CDR1 SGHNT, CDR2 YENEEA.

The gene calls are TRBV5-1 and TRBJ1-4; 7 nucleotides agree with TRBD1. The germline V gene has CDR1 SGHRS and CDR2 YFSETQ. V was pared by 4 bases and J by 3 bases, with 3 bases of the junction left unmatched. There are 14 residues in the CDR3. The CDR3 sequence is CASSPGQPNEKLFF. CDR3 DNA: TGCGCCAGCAGCCCGGGACAGCCTAATGAAAAACTGTTTTTT.

This clone is judged medium-sized. The chain recombines TRBV9 with TRBJ1-6, with D maybe TRBD1 (5 bases). The germline V gene encodes CDR1 SGDLS and CDR2 YYNGEE. The CDR3 spans 14 residues. Trimming cost V 4 bases and J 9 bases, with 14 bases left between them. CDR3 loop: CASSPGALSSPLHF. DNA of the CDR3: TGTGCCAGCAGCCCCGGGGCCCTCAGTTCACCCCTCCACTTT.

The gene calls are TRBV30 and TRBJ1-6; 7 bases align to TRBD1. The CDR3 spans 14 residues. Germline loops: CDR1 GTSNPN, CDR2 SVGIG (reference sequence). With V trimmed by 2 bases and J by 8 bases, 6 bases remained unmatched. CDR3 region: CAWSRQGPYSPLHF. CDR3 DNA: TGTGCCTGGAGTAGACAGGGCCCGTATTCACCCCTCCACTTT.

By share, this clone counts as medium-sized. V and J are TRBV7-9 and TRBJ2-5; D is ambiguous. V dropped 1 base and J dropped 9 bases, with 6 bases sitting between them. Looked up from germline, CDR1 is SEHNR and CDR2 is FQNEAQ (reference sequence). The CDR3 spans 11 residues. CDR3 sequence (DNA): TGTGCCAGCAGCTTAGGATCGGCCCAGTACTTC. This codes for CASSLGSAQYF.

The rearrangement joins TRBV7-2 to TRBJ1-1; no definite D call. Trimming pared 1 base from V and 4 bases from J, leaving 7 bases between. The CDR3 sequence is 13 residues long. Germline assignment: CDR1 SGHTA and CDR2 FQGNSA. DNA of the CDR3: TGTGCCAGCAGCTTAGGGGTTAGCACTGAAGCTTTCTTT. Protein sequence: CASSLGVSTEAFF.

This clone was found a few times. CDR3 coding DNA: TGTGCCAGTAGTATGTGGGGGGGGCCCGCAACTAATGAAAAACTGTTTTTT. Amino acids: CASSMWGGPATNEKLFF. This sequence joins TRBV19 and TRBJ1-4, with TRBD1 as a possible D gene (6 bases). CDR1 LNHDA and CDR2 SQIVND come from the germline V gene (reference sequence). CDR3 length: 17 amino acids. Trimming stripped 3 bases from V and 0 bases from J, with 14 bases between.

This clone occurred a few times. This rearrangement joins TRBV19 to TRBJ1-5; 7 bases line up with TRBD1. CDR1 and CDR2 (germline): LNHDA, SQIVND (reference sequence). Unmatched junction bases numbered 7, after V lost 5 bases and J lost 6 bases. The CDR3 is 14 amino acids. The CDR3 loop is CASSRQGGGQPQHF. The CDR3 bases are TGTGCCAGTAGTCGACAGGGAGGCGGTCAGCCCCAGCATTTT.

The V call is TRBV18, the J call TRBJ2-7; perhaps TRBD1 as D (5 bases). Germline assignment: CDR1 KGHSH and CDR2 LQKENI. CDR3 length: 12 amino acids. With 5 bases removed from V and 4 bases from J, the gap between germline ends came to 9 bases. As DNA, the CDR3 is TGTGCCAGCTCAAGGGGTAATTACGAGCAGTACTTC. This encodes CASSRGNYEQYF.

V and J are TRBV11-3 and TRBJ2-5, with a tentative D call TRBD2 (6 bases). V was shortened by 1 base and J by 5 bases, with 17 bases between the two germline ends. The germline V gene encodes CDR1 SGHNT and CDR2 YENEEA. This CDR3 spans 16 amino acids. CDR3 sequence: CASSLGVERRGETQYF. The CDR3 DNA reads TGTGCCAGCAGCTTAGGGGTGGAGCGTCGGGGGGAGACCCAGTACTTC.

The V gene is TRBV6-5, the J gene TRBJ2-3, with D possibly being TRBD2 (5 bases). The CDR3 covers 12 residues. The germline V gene has CDR1 MNHEY and CDR2 SVGAGI. Trimming pared 4 bases from V and 6 bases from J, leaving 8 bases between. The CDR3 loop reads CASSSLADTQYF. The CDR3 bases are TGTGCCAGCAGTTCCTTAGCGGATACGCAGTATTTT.

The V gene is TRBV6-5, the J gene TRBJ2-2; TRBD1 agrees at 10 bases. CDR1 and CDR2 from the germline V gene are MNHEY and SVGAGI. This CDR3 spans 16 amino acids. Losses at the gene ends were 0 bases for V and 6 bases for J; bases not matched to a gene: 4. The CDR3 protein is CASSYSMGQGPGELFF. Here the CDR3 DNA reads TGTGCCAGCAGTTACTCGATGGGACAGGGGCCCGGGGAGCTGTTTTTT.

The J gene is TRBJ2-2, the V gene TRBV4-1, with TRBD2 matching over 16 bases. The CDR3 extends over 20 amino acids. The germline V gene has CDR1 MGHRA and CDR2 YSYEKL. The trim removed 2 bases at V and 4 bases at J, leaving 10 bases unmatched. The CDR3 region is CASSQLGLAGGPSGTGELFF. Written as DNA, the CDR3 is TGCGCCAGCAGCCAACTGGGACTAGCGGGGGGGCCTTCGGGCACCGGGGAGCTGTTTTTT.

This clone was detected only a few times. The chain combines TRBV7-3 with TRBJ1-1, with D unclear. Trimming took 5 bases from V and 1 from J, leaving 8 bases between them. The CDR3 is made up of 13 amino acids. Germline values: CDR1 SGHTA, CDR2 FQGTGA. CDR3 amino acids: CASSPTSNTEAFF. The CDR3 region has the DNA TGTGCCAGCAGCCCTACATCGAACACTGAAGCTTTCTTT.

The J gene is TRBJ1-2, the V gene TRBV25-1; 8 nucleotides line up with TRBD1. The CDR3 is 14 amino acids. V shed 6 bases and J 3 bases; nucleotides not matched to a gene: 6. Germline V gene data show CDR1 as MGHDK and CDR2 as SYGVNS. The chain's CDR3 is CASSRGQADYGYTF. The DNA of the CDR3 is TGTGCCAGCAGCAGGGGACAGGCCGACTATGGCTACACCTTC.

This chain uses TRBV6-5 with TRBJ2-7; D not certain. The V gene lost 9 bases and the J gene lost 1 base, with 10 bases spanning the gap. Germline V lookup: CDR1 MNHEY, CDR2 SVGAGI. CDR3 length equals 12 residues. The DNA for the CDR3 is TGTGCCAGTCAAGACGGATCCTACGAGCAGTACTTC. Residues: CASQDGSYEQYF.

The chain links TRBV5-1 to TRBJ2-3; D is uncertain. The V and J ends lost 0 bases and 0 bases respectively, with 5 bases between them. Germline V CDR1 and CDR2: SGHRS, YFSETQ. The CDR3 totals 14 residues. The CDR3: CASSLGASTDTQYF. For the CDR3, the DNA is TGCGCCAGCAGCTTGGGGGCCAGCACAGATACGCAGTATTTT.

This chain uses TRBV4-1 with TRBJ2-5; D uncertain. The CDR3 sequence is 19 residues long. CDR1 MGHRA and CDR2 YSYEKL come from the germline V gene. The V and J ends lost 0 bases and 0 bases respectively, with 20 bases between them. The CDR3 region has the DNA TGCGCCAGCAGCCAAGAATGGTTCTCGGCAGCTCAGTACCAAGAGACCCAGTACTTC. Protein: CASSQEWFSAAQYQETQYF.

The chain couples TRBV6-2 or TRBV6-3 to TRBJ1-1; 8 nucleotides agree with TRBD1. The CDR3 length is 12 residues. V shed 2 bases, J shed 9 bases, and the junction held 2 bases outside the gene matches. Germline values: CDR1 MNHEY, CDR2 SVGEGT. The CDR3 sequence: CASSYPRGQAFF. In nucleotides, the CDR3 is TGTGCCAGCAGTTACCCCAGGGGGCAAGCTTTCTTT.

This rearrangement joins TRBV19 to TRBJ1-6; D gene uncertain. V gave up 3 bases and J gave up 9 bases, with 12 bases separating them. This CDR3 has 14 amino acids. Germline V gene sequence: CDR1 LNHDA, CDR2 SQIVND (reference sequence). The CDR3 sequence: CASSIFSEGSPLHF. The DNA for the CDR3 is TGTGCCAGTAGTATCTTCTCCGAGGGTTCACCCCTCCACTTT.

This clone occurred a few times. The gene calls are TRBV11-3 and TRBJ2-6, with a possible D match to TRBD1 (5 bases). CDR1 is SGHNT, CDR2 YENEEA, per germline. The CDR3 extends over 15 amino acids. The ends were cut back, 4 bases at V and 1 base at J, with 8 bases in the middle. Here the CDR3 DNA reads TGTGCCAGCAGCTCAAAGGGGTCTGGGGCCAACGTCCTGACTTTC. It encodes CASSSKGSGANVLTF. Full variable domain (remainder filled in from reference TRBV11-3 and TRBJ2-6): EAGVVQSPRYKIIEKKQPVAFWCNPISGHNTLYWYLQNLGQGPELLIRYENEEAVDDSQLPKDRFSAERLKGVDSTLKIQPAELGDSAVYLCASSSKGSGANVLTFGAGSRLTVL.

This sequence joins TRBV7-2 and TRBJ2-1; tentatively, D is TRBD1 (5 bases). V lost 5 bases and J lost 2, with 25 bases in between. The CDR3 is 19 residues long. Germline-derived CDR1 and CDR2 are SGHTA and FQGNSA. Here the CDR3 reads CASSHQLYRHPIPYNEQFF. CDR3 bases: TGTGCCAGCAGCCACCAACTCTACAGGCACCCAATCCCCTACAATGAGCAGTTCTTC.

This chain connects TRBV7-2 to TRBJ2-7, with TRBD1 as a possible D gene (7 bases). V was shortened by 1 base and J by 4 bases, with 14 bases between the two germline ends. The germline V gene has CDR1 SGHTA and CDR2 FQGNSA. The CDR3 is made up of 15 amino acids. In DNA, the CDR3 is TGTGCCAGCAGCTTAGTGGGGCCAGGGGGGTACGAGCAGTACTTC. Amino acid sequence: CASSLVGPGGYEQYF.

This clone appeared a single time. The J gene is TRBJ2-3, the V gene TRBV11-2; perhaps TRBD2 as D (6 bases). This CDR3 has 15 residues. CDR1 is SGHAT, CDR2 FQNNGV, per germline. V lost 1 base and J 1 base, leaving 9 bases between the germline ends. In DNA, the CDR3 is TGTGCCAGCAGCTTAGCGGGAGTCGGCACAGATACGCAGTATTTT. Protein: CASSLAGVGTDTQYF.

The V call is TRBV5-1, the J call TRBJ2-7; D not resolved. The V and J ends lost 0 bases and 0 bases respectively, with 10 bases between them. This CDR3 has 15 residues. Germline lookup yields CDR1 SGHRS and CDR2 YFSETQ. DNA of the CDR3: TGCGCCAGCAGCTTGGGCAGCGTTCTCTCCTACGAGCAGTACTTC. Protein sequence: CASSLGSVLSYEQYF. The variable domain in full, with the rest retrieved from reference TRBV5-1 and TRBJ2-7, is KAGVTQTPRYLIKTRGQQVTLSCSPISGHRSVSWYQQTPGQGLQFLFEYFSETQRNKGNFPGRFSGRQFSNSRSEMNVSTLELGDSALYLCASSLGSVLSYEQYFGPGTRLTVT.

The V and J genes are TRBV4-3 and TRBJ2-1, with D perhaps given as TRBD1 or TRBD2 (5 bases each). Germline CDR1 is LGHNA and CDR2 is YSLEER. This CDR3 contains 15 residues. The germline V and J ends were trimmed by 0 bases and 10 bases, with 16 bases remaining between them. CDR3 protein: CASSQDRAGAWEQFF. The CDR3 DNA sequence: TGCGCCAGCAGCCAAGATCGGGCCGGGGCTTGGGAGCAGTTCTTC.